The source of this TCR beta chain is a study of cytomegalovirus exposure and HLA in healthy donors. Findings of the study overall: A list of roughly 180 TCR beta chains associated with cytomegalovirus was given.

Trimming removed 5 bases at V and 3 bases at J, with 14 bases between. The germline gives CDR1 SNHLY, CDR2 FYNNEI. The CDR3 is made up of 14 amino acids. Of note for this clone: What it binds is unknown.

Measured with immunoSEQ multiplex PCR; TCRdb has only the in-frame clones, and not every one. The table lists hundreds of thousands of clones, 87% of them singletons, with around 13% in the top ten. This TCR came from a man aged 18-30 years in good health and CMV-seropositive. J is TRBJ2-7 and V is TRBV2, with D tentatively TRBD1 (6 bases). Sequencing used PBMCs. The CDR3 DNA is TGTGCCAGCAGTCCGATTCAGGGGAACTACGAGCAGTACTTC. It encodes CASSPIQGNYEQYF.